The following is a T cell receptor (beta chain) sequence with its context. No cognate antigen has been identified for it. The sample holds no much larger clone one base away, and base qualities are not on file. This record comes from a study of blood T cell repertoires in COVID-19 (TCRdb year 2020). For the wider study: Samples from collaborators originated in the United States, Italy and Spain and spanned both the acute and convalescent phases of COVID-19. The sample metadata nearly always contained a de-identified subject ID, COVID-19 status, age in years and sex. The repertoires were released in a freely available public database intended as a resource for research on the immune response to SARS-CoV-2. HLA class I and class II types, where available, came from metadata supplied by the sample provider rather than from assay-based typing. The samples were drawn from two sources: the first 160 participants of the ongoing ImmuneRACE study, and 1,000 to 1,500 subjects contributed by 6 global collaborators. The prospective study material was composed of cDNA or gDNA derived from T cells, B-cell-depleted T cells, or PBMCs. The dataset comprised deeply sampled blood TCRbeta repertoires from subjects exposed to, actively infected with, or recovered from COVID-19.

Trimming removed 5 bases from V and 0 bases from J, leaving 11 bases between the germline ends. The CDR3 goes from the cysteine to the phenylalanine over 15 residues. The sequence is cut down to CDR3 DNA, 45 bases in frame from base 1. Looking up the germline V gene yields CDR1 SGHTA and CDR2 FQGNSA. One collaborating source in Seattle enrolled patients while the patients were actively infected and followed the patients over time throughout the course of disease. Whole blood was collected in K2EDTA tubes by collaborating institutions according to the institutions' own protocols. For TCRbeta analysis, collaborators shipped samples in one of three forms: frozen whole blood, isolated PBMCs, or DNA extracted from either of those sample types. The paper's findings and limits, for the study overall: Clinical and demographic metadata were provided uncurated, with the amount varying by source and participant.

The immunoSEQ Assay, a bias-controlled multiplex PCR, was used to amplify TCRbeta CDR3 regions from genomic DNA. Regarding the original processing steps: The number of nucleated cells in each sample was estimated by amplification of reference gene primers within the assay. To quantify the absolute abundance of each unique TCRbeta CDR3 rearrangement, sequence reads were collapsed and filtered. For each sample, productive Simpson clonality was calculated as the square root of Simpson's diversity index across productive rearrangements. As stored in TCRdb, this immuneACCESS dataset retains in-frame rearrangements with V and J assigned. A fraction of the clones does not appear; measured against another copy, unresolved V genes explain less than half of the discrepancy, and the remainder lacks a known reason. Clone size and V and J calls were adopted from that table, with D and trimming inferred from the DNA. Across this sample there are 310,000 or so clones, with over 80% seen only once. Jointly, the top ten make up 9.9% of the sample.

Specimen: peripheral blood. The sequence derives from a man in his thirties or forties with COVID-19, enrolled during active disease. The chain employs TRBV7-2 and TRBJ1-5; the D gene is perhaps TRBD1, from 5 matching bases. The CDR3 protein: CASSRDSNSNQPQHF. The nucleotide sequence is given as TGTGCCAGCAGCCGGGACTCAAATAGCAATCAGCCCCAGCATTTT.